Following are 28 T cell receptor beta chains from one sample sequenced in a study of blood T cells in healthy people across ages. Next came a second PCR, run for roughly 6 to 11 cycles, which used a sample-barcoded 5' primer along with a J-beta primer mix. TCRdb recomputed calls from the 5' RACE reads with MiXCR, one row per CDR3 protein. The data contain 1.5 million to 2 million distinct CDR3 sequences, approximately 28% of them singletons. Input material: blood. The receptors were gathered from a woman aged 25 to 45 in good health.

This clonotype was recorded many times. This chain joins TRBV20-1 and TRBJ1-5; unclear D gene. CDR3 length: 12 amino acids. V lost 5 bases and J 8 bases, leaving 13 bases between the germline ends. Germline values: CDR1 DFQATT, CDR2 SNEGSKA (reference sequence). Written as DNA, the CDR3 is TGCAGTGCTTCCCCGGGTGGAAAGCCCCAGCATTTT. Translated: CSASPGGKPQHF.

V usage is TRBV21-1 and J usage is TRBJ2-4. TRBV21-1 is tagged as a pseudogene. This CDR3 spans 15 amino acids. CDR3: CASRWWRIAKNIQYF. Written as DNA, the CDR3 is TGTGCCAGCAGGTGGTGGCGAATAGCCAAAAACATTCAGTACTTC.

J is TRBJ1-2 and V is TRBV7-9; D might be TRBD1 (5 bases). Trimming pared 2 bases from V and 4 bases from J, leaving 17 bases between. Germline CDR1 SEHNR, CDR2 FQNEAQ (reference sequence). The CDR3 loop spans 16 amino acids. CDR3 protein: CASSLLGTGPIYGYTF. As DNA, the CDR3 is TGTGCCAGCAGCTTATTGGGGACGGGACCCATCTATGGCTACACCTTC.

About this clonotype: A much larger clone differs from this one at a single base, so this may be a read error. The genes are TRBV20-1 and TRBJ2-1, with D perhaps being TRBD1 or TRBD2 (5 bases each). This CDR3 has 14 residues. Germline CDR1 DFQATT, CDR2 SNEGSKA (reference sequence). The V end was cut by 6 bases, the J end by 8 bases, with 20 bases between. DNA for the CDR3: TGCAGTGCACTTCGGGGCTGCTCTAGGGATGAGCAGTTCTTC. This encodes CSALRGCSRDEQFF.

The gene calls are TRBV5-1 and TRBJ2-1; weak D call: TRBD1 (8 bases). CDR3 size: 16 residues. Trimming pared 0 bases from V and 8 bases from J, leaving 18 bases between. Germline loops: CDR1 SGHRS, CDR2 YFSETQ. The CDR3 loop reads CASSLARAQGGHEQFF. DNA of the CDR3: TGCGCCAGCAGCTTGGCCAGGGCACAGGGGGGGCATGAGCAGTTCTTC.

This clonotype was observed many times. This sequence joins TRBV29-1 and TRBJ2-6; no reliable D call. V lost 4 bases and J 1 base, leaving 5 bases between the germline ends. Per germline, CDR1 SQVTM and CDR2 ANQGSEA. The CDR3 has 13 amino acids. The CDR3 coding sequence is TGCAGCGTTGCTCAATCTGGGGCCAACGTCCTGACTTTC. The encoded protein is CSVAQSGANVLTF.

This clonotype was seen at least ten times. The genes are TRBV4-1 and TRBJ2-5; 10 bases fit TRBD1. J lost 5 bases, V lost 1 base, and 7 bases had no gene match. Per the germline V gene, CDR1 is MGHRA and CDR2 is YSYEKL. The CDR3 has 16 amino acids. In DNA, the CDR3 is TGCGCCAGCAGCCAAGTTGACAGGGGGCGATCGGAGACCCAGTACTTC. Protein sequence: CASSQVDRGRSETQYF.

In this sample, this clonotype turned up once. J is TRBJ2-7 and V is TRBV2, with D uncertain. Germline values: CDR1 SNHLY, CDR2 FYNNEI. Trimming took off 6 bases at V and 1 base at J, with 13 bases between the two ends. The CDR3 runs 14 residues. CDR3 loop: CASRVSGQSYEQYF. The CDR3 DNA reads TGTGCCAGCAGAGTTTCGGGCCAGTCCTACGAGCAGTACTTC.

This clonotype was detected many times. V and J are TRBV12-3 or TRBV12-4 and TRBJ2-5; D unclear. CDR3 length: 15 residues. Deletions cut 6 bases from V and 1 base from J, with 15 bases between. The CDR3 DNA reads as TGTGCCAGCAGCCCCCAACTGGCCCGCCAAGAGACCCAGTACTTC. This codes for CASSPQLARQETQYF.

Here the CDR3 DNA reads TGTGCCAGCAGCCTCGGGGGGAGGGGCGGATACAATGAGCAGTTCTTC. As protein: CASSLGGRGGYNEQFF. The chain recombines TRBV3-1 with TRBJ2-1, with TRBD2 matching 7 bases. Germline-derived CDR1 and CDR2 are LGHDT and YNNKEL (reference sequence). The CDR3 is made up of 16 amino acids. The trim removed 4 bases at V and 4 bases at J, leaving 10 bases unmatched.

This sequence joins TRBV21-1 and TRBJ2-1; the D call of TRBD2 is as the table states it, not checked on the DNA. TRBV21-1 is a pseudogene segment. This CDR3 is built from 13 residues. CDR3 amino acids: CASRSGNRAEQFF. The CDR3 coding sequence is TGTGCCAGCAGGTCGGGGAATAGAGCTGAGCAGTTCTTC.

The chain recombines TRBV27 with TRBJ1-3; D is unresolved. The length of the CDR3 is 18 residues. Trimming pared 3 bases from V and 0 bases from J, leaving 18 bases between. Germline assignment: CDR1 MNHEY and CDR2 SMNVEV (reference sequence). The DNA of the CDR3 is TGTGCCAGCAGTTTCCTCCCTCCCGGCTCGAGCTCTGGAAACACCATATATTTT. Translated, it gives CASSFLPPGSSSGNTIYF.

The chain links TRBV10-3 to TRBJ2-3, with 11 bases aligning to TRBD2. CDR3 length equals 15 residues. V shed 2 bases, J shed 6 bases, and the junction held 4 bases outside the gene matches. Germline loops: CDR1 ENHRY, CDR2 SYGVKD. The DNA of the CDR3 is TGTGCCATCAGTGAGCGTAGCGGGGGGGGCGATACGCAGTATTTT. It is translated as CAISERSGGGDTQYF.

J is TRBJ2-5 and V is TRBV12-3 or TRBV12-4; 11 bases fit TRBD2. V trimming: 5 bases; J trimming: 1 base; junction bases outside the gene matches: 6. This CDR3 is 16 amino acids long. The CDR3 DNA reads TGTGCCAGCAGTAGGGGACTAGCGGCCCTCCAAGAGACCCAGTACTTC. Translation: CASSRGLAALQETQYF.

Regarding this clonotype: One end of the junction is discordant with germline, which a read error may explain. The CDR3: CTSSQHLQAPGKLFF. CDR3 DNA sequence: TGTACCAGCAGTCAACACCTACAGGCCCCCGGAAAACTGTTTTTT. The rearrangement links TRBV12-3 or TRBV12-4 to TRBJ1-4; TRBD1 might be the D (5 bases). This CDR3 contains 15 residues.

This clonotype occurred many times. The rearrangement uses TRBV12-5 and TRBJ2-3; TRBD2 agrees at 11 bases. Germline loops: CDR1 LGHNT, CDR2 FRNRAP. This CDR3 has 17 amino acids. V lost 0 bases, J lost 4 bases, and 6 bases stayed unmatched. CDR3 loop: CASGLVSLAGVPDTQYF. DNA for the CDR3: TGTGCTAGTGGTTTGGTATCACTAGCGGGAGTTCCAGATACGCAGTATTTT. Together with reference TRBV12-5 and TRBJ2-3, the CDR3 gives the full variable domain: DARVTQTPRHKVTEMGQEVTMRCQPILGHNTVFWYRQTMMQGLELLAYFRNRAPLDDSGMPKDRFSAEMPDATLATLKIQPSEPRDSAVYFCASGLVSLAGVPDTQYFGPGTRLTVL.

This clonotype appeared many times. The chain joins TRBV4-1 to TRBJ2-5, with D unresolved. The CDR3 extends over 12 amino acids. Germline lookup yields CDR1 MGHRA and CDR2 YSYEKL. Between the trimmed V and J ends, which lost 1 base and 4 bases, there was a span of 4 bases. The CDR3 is CASSQVTETQYF. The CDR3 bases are TGCGCCAGCAGCCAAGTTACAGAGACCCAGTACTTC.

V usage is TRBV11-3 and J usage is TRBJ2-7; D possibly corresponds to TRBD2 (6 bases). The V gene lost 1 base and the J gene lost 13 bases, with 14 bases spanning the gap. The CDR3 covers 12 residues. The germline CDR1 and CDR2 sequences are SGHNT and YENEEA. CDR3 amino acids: CASSLVGREAYF. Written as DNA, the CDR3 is TGTGCCAGCAGCTTAGTAGGCAGGGAGGCTTACTTC. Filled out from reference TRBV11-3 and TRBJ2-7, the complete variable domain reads EAGVVQSPRYKIIEKKQPVAFWCNPISGHNTLYWYLQNLGQGPELLIRYENEEAVDDSQLPKDRFSAERLKGVDSTLKIQPAELGDSAVYLCASSLVGREAYFGPGTRLTVT.

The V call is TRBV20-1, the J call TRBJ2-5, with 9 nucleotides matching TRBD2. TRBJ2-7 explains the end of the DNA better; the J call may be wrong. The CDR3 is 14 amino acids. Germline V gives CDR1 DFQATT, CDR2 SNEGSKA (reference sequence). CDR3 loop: CSARAGGSIYEQYF. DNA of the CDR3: TGCAGTGCTAGGGCGGGGGGGTCGATCTACGAGCAGTACTTC.

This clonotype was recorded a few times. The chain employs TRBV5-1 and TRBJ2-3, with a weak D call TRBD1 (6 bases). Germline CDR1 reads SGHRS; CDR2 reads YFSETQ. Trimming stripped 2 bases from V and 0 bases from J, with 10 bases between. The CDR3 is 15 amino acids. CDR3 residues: CASSFVGASTDTQYF. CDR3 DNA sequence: TGCGCCAGCAGCTTCGTGGGGGCTAGCACAGATACGCAGTATTTT.

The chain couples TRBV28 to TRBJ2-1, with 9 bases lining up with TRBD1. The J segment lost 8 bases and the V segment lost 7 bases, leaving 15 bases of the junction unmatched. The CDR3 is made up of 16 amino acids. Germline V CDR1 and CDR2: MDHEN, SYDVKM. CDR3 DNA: TGTGCCAGCACCCTTCTCCCGGGACAGGGAGGTTATGAGCAGTTCTTC. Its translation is CASTLLPGQGGYEQFF.

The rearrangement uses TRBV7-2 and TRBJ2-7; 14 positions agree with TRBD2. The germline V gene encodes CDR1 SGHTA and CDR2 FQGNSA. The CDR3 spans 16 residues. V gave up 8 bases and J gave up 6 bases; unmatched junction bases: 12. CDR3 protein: CASGSRLAGGRGEQYF. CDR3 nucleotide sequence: TGTGCCAGCGGCTCCAGACTAGCGGGAGGGAGGGGCGAGCAGTACTTC.

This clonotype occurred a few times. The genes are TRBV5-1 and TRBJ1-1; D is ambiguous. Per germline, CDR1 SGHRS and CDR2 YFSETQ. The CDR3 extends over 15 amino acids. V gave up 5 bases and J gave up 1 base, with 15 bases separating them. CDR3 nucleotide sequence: TGCGCCAGCAGGGGAAGAGGAGAGGGGAACACTGAAGCTTTCTTT. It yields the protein CASRGRGEGNTEAFF.

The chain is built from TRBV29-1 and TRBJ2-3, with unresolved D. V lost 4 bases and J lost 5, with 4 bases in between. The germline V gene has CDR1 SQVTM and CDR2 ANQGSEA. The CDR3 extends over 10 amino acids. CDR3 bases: TGCAGCGTTGCCCAAGATACGCAGTATTTT. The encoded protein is CSVAQDTQYF.

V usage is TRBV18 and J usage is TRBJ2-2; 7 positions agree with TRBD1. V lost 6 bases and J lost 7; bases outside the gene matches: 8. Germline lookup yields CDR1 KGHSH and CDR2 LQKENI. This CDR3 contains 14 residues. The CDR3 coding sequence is TGTGCCAGCTCTAAGCGGACAGGCGACGGGGAGCTGTTTTTT. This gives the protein CASSKRTGDGELFF.

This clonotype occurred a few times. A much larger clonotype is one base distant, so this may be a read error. The CDR3 loop is CASSLGPQLREAQYF. The CDR3 DNA reads TGTGCCAGCAGTTTGGGGCCGCAATTAAGAGAGGCCCAGTACTTC. J is TRBJ2-5 and V is TRBV12-3 or TRBV12-4; the D gene is possibly TRBD1 (5 bases). This CDR3 is 15 amino acids long.

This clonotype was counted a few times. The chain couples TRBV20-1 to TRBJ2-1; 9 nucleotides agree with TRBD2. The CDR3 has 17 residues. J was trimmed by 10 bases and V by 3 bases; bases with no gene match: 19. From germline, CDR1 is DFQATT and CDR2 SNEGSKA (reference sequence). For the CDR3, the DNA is TGCAGTGCTAGGGGGGTACTTGGCGGGAGGGCACCGGGGGAGCAGTTCTTC. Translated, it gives CSARGVLGGRAPGEQFF.

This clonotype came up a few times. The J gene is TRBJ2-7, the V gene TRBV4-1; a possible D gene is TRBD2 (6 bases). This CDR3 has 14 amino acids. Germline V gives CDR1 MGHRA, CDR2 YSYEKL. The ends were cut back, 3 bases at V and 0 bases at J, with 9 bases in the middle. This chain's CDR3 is CASSHPGGSYEQYF. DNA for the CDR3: TGCGCCAGCAGCCACCCCGGGGGCTCCTACGAGCAGTACTTC.